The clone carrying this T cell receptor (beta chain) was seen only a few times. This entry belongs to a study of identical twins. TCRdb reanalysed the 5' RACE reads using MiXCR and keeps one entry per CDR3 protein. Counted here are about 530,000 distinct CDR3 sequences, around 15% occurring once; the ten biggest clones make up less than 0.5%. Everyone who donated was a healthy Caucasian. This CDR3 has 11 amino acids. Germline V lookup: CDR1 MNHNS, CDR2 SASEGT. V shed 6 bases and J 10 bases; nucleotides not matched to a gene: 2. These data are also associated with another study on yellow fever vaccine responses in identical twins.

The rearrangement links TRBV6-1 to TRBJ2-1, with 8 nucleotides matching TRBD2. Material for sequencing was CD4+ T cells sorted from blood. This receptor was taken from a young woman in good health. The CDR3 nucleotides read TGTGCCAGCAGGGGACTAGGCGAGCAGTTCTTC. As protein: CASRGLGEQFF.